Below, 17 T cell receptor beta chains from the same sample are listed, as sequenced in a study of CD8 T cells in Susac syndrome. The authors reverse transcribed about 0.45 to 1 ug RNA with random hexamers. TCRdb redid the calling of the immunoSEQ multiplex PCR reads with MiXCR, one entry per CDR3 protein. The sample shows over 350,000 distinct CDR3 sequences, around 83% of them seen only once. The sequenced material came from CD8+ T cells from PBMCs. These receptors were collected from a human donor with multiple sclerosis.

This rearrangement joins TRBV3-1 to TRBJ2-1; TRBD2 agrees at 8 bases. Looked up from germline, CDR1 is LGHDT and CDR2 is YNNKEL (reference sequence). The CDR3 extends over 18 amino acids. With 2 bases clipped from V and 0 bases from J, the junction kept 9 bases outside the gene matches. The CDR3 spells CASSQFHGAGDSYNEQFF. The CDR3 DNA follows: TGTGCCAGCAGCCAATTCCATGGAGCGGGGGACTCCTACAATGAGCAGTTCTTC.

The CDR3 spells CSARDLEREALNEQFF. Here the CDR3 DNA reads TGCAGTGCTAGAGATCTTGAGCGGGAGGCACTCAATGAGCAGTTCTTC. The chain recombines TRBV20-1 with TRBJ2-1; 9 nucleotides align to TRBD2. V trimming: 0 bases; J trimming: 6 bases; junction bases outside the gene matches: 9. The CDR3 runs 16 residues. Per germline, CDR1 DFQATT and CDR2 SNEGSKA (reference sequence).

This chain connects TRBV10-3 to TRBJ1-6; the D gene is possibly TRBD1 (5 bases). Germline V gene lookup returns CDR1 ENHRY and CDR2 SYGVKD. This CDR3 region has 15 residues. Trimming pared 0 bases from V and 9 bases from J, leaving 12 bases between. The CDR3 region is CAISESGPRSSPLHF. CDR3 nucleotides: TGTGCCATCAGTGAGTCGGGACCCCGAAGTTCACCCCTCCACTTT.

The V call is TRBV6-5, the J call TRBJ2-5, with D tentatively TRBD1 or TRBD2 (5 bases each). Trimming took 6 bases from V and 4 from J, leaving 12 bases between them. CDR1 MNHEY and CDR2 SVGAGI come from the germline V gene. The CDR3 extends over 13 amino acids. CDR3 sequence: CASRKRGLETQYF. CDR3 nucleotides: TGTGCCAGCAGAAAACGGGGCTTAGAGACCCAGTACTTC.

The rearrangement joins TRBV7-9 to TRBJ1-2; D gene uncertain. There are 15 residues in the CDR3. Trimming took 7 bases from V and 4 from J, leaving 19 bases between them. CDR1 and CDR2 (germline): SEHNR, FQNEAQ (reference sequence). The CDR3 sequence: CASTVHPEDFYGYTF. The CDR3 coding sequence is TGTGCCAGCACCGTTCACCCGGAGGATTTCTATGGCTACACCTTC.

The chain joins TRBV4-1 to TRBJ1-5; no definite D call. The CDR3 is 13 amino acids. In germline, CDR1 is MGHRA, CDR2 YSYEKL. The germline V and J ends were trimmed by 2 bases and 6 bases, with 8 bases remaining between them. CDR3 in DNA: TGCGCCAGCAGCCAACAGACGGGTCAGCCCCAGCATTTT. It translates to CASSQQTGQPQHF.

The chain is built from TRBV7-9 and TRBJ1-2; 7 nucleotides align to TRBD1. The V segment lost 0 bases and the J segment 4 bases; nucleotides outside the gene matches: 8. The CDR3 consists of 16 residues. Germline V lookup: CDR1 SEHNR, CDR2 FQNEAQ (reference sequence). Here the CDR3 reads CASSLAGRGSGYGYTF. The DNA for the CDR3 is TGTGCCAGCAGCTTAGCGGGCAGGGGGAGCGGCTATGGCTACACCTTC.

The chain links TRBV6-5 to TRBJ2-3; 10 nucleotides align to TRBD1. Looked up from germline, CDR1 is MNHEY and CDR2 is SVGAGI. V was clipped by 4 bases and J by 4 bases; unmatched bases: 8. The CDR3 runs 16 residues. This chain's CDR3 is CASSSRQGAWSDTQYF. CDR3 coding DNA: TGTGCCAGCAGTTCCAGACAGGGGGCTTGGTCAGATACGCAGTATTTT.

V gene TRBV3-1 combines with J gene TRBJ2-1, with TRBD2 matching over 8 bases. Germline values: CDR1 LGHDT, CDR2 YNNKEL (reference sequence). The trim removed 0 bases at V and 9 bases at J, leaving 13 bases unmatched. This CDR3 is 17 amino acids long. The CDR3 reads CASSQDPSGRMVGEQFF. In DNA form, the CDR3 reads TGTGCCAGCAGCCAAGATCCCAGCGGGAGAATGGTGGGTGAGCAGTTCTTC.

A few counts support this clonotype. The rearrangement uses TRBV7-6 and TRBJ1-4; D ambiguous. The CDR3 extends over 14 amino acids. Germline CDR1 is SGHVS and CDR2 is FNYEAQ. V lost 5 bases and J 6 bases, leaving 13 bases between the germline ends. In DNA form, the CDR3 reads TGTGCCAGCAGCCCTTTGGGAACAGATGAAAAACTGTTTTTT. As protein: CASSPLGTDEKLFF.

The V and J genes are TRBV6-1 and TRBJ2-5, with 15 bases that match TRBD2. The CDR3 totals 15 residues. V lost 4 bases, J lost 5 bases, and 2 bases stayed unmatched. Germline V gives CDR1 MNHNS, CDR2 SASEGT. This CDR3 reads CASSGTSGGAETQYF. CDR3 bases: TGTGCCAGCAGTGGGACTAGCGGGGGGGCCGAGACCCAGTACTTC.

The V and J genes are TRBV7-9 and TRBJ2-7; 7 bases fit TRBD1. The length of the CDR3 is 13 residues. V shed 6 bases and J 6 bases; nucleotides not matched to a gene: 8. Germline V lookup: CDR1 SEHNR, CDR2 FQNEAQ (reference sequence). This chain's CDR3 is CASRGGQEFEQYF. The CDR3 nucleotides are TGTGCCAGCAGAGGGGGCCAAGAGTTCGAGCAGTACTTC.

CDR3: CASSEVEGAGELFF. CDR3 sequence (DNA): TGTGCCAGCAGTGAAGTCGAAGGGGCAGGGGAGCTGTTTTTT. J is TRBJ2-2 and V is TRBV25-1, with TRBD1 as a possible D gene (5 bases). The CDR3 is 14 amino acids. Trimming pared 2 bases from V and 8 bases from J, leaving 12 bases between. In germline, CDR1 is MGHDK, CDR2 SYGVNS.

The chain links TRBV5-1 to TRBJ2-1; TRBD1 agrees at 8 bases. CDR1 is SGHRS and CDR2 is YFSETQ in the germline V gene. The CDR3 runs 15 residues. V gave up 1 base and J gave up 6 bases; unmatched junction bases: 6. The CDR3 spells CASSLPGTGFNEQFF. CDR3 nucleotide sequence: TGCGCCAGCAGCTTGCCCGGGACAGGTTTCAATGAGCAGTTCTTC.

This sequence joins TRBV4-2 and TRBJ1-1, with a possible D match to TRBD1 (5 bases). This CDR3 region has 14 residues. V lost 4 bases to trimming and J lost 8 bases, with 17 bases between them. CDR1 is LGHNA, CDR2 YNFKEQ, per germline. The CDR3 sequence is CASSPGKGLAEAFF. The CDR3, as DNA: TGTGCCAGCAGCCCAGGGAAGGGTTTAGCGGAAGCTTTCTTT.

This chain links TRBV27 with TRBJ1-5; D not certain. V was shortened by 2 bases and J by 5 bases, with 19 bases between the two germline ends. The CDR3 sequence is 17 residues long. The germline V gene has CDR1 MNHEY and CDR2 SMNVEV (reference sequence). The CDR3 is CASSLIPPRPPYQPQHF. The CDR3 coding sequence is TGTGCCAGCAGTTTAATCCCCCCCCGACCCCCATATCAGCCCCAGCATTTT.

V and J are TRBV23-1 and TRBJ1-1; D not resolved. TRBV23-1 is treated as an ORF (open reading frame) with a function not yet certain. The V gene lost 0 bases and the J gene lost 0 bases, with 11 bases spanning the gap. The CDR3 runs to 16 residues. The CDR3 region has the DNA TGCGCCAGCAGTCAATCTGGCGGCAGATTGAACACTGAAGCTTTCTTT. It encodes CASSQSGGRLNTEAFF.